The rows below give T cell receptor beta chains drawn from one sample of a study of blood T cell repertoires in COVID-19. The repertoire was sequenced with immunoSEQ multiplex PCR; TCRdb's copy has only in-frame clones and lacks some. The data contain fewer than 250,000 clones, 88% of them singletons. Sequencing was carried out using peripheral blood. These receptors all stem from a man between 70 and 80 years old with acute or convalescent COVID-19. Each CDR3 is given with its conserved first and last residue. The D gene is left open where the match is weak. Clone size is given for some rows only: seen once, a few or many times, or a class if the clone is expanded.

J,V,size,D,length,DNA,CDR3
TRBJ2-3,TRBV5-1,NA,NA,14,TGCGCCAGCAGCTTGGGACAGCCCACAGATACGCAGTATTTT,CASSLGQPTDTQYF
TRBJ2-1,TRBV27,NA,NA,16,TGTGCCAGCAGGGTGGGGGCGGGAGTTTATGATTATGAGCAGTTCTTC,CASRVGAGVYDYEQFF
TRBJ2-5,TRBV24-1,NA,TRBD1,13,TGTGCCACCAGTGACCCCGGACAGGGAACCCAGTACTTC,CATSDPGQGTQYF
TRBJ2-1,TRBV7-8,NA,NA,14,TGTGCCAGCAGCTTAGGATCTAAGAAATATGAGCAGTTCTTC,CASSLGSKKYEQFF
TRBJ1-2,TRBV7-2,NA,TRBD1,16,TGTGCCAGCAGCTTAGCGCCGACAGGGGGTAACTATGGCTACACCTTC,CASSLAPTGGNYGYTF
TRBJ1-3,TRBV6-2/TRBV6-3,NA,NA,15,TGTGCCAGCAGTTACTCGGGGGCCTCTGGAAACACCATATATTTT,CASSYSGASGNTIYF
TRBJ2-2,TRBV3-1/TRBV3-2,NA,NA,17,TGTGCCAGCAGCCAAGAGGCGGCAGAAGCGAACACCGGGGAGCTGTTTTTT,CASSQEAAEANTGELFF
TRBJ1-1,TRBV15,few,TRBD1,13,TGTGCCTCCGGGAGGGCAGGGGGCACTGAAGCTTTCTTT,CASGRAGGTEAFF
TRBJ2-1,TRBV11-2,few,TRBD2,17,TGTGCCAGCAGCTTAGTTCTCAGCGGGACCGCCTACAATGAGCAGTTCTTC,CASSLVLSGTAYNEQFF
TRBJ2-3,TRBV5-1,NA,NA,16,TGCGCCAGCAGCTCCACAGGGACCTCAGGGGCAGATACGCAGTATTTT,CASSSTGTSGADTQYF
TRBJ2-7,TRBV29-1,once,TRBD1,14,TGCAGCGTTCCGGATGGGACAGGGCTCCACGAGCAGTACTTC,CSVPDGTGLHEQYF
TRBJ2-1,TRBV19,NA,TRBD1,15,TGTGCCAGTGAACCGGGACAGGGGGCTTGGAATGAGCAGTTCTTC,CASEPGQGAWNEQFF
TRBJ1-3,TRBV29-1,NA,NA,14,TGCAGCGTTGTCGGGGGGGACTCTGGAAACACCATATATTTT,CSVVGGDSGNTIYF
TRBJ2-3,TRBV15,NA,TRBD2,14,TGTGCCACCGGGAGCGGGGTCCGGAGGGATACGCAGTATTTT,CATGSGVRRDTQYF
TRBJ1-2,TRBV11-2,NA,NA,13,TGTGCCAGCAGCTTAGGAGGAGCTTCTGGCTACACCTTC,CASSLGGASGYTF
TRBJ1-3,TRBV15,NA,NA,16,TGTGCCACCAGCAGAGGCAGGGTGAATAGTGGAAACACCATATATTTT,CATSRGRVNSGNTIYF